This record covers a single T cell receptor (beta chain). Treatment noted: over 15 received Ad26.COV2.S at low or high dose, single or two shots; about 5 received placebo; per-sample allocation not given. Samples analyzed were those drawn on day 63 after the first vaccine or placebo injection. V lost 3 bases and J lost 2; bases outside the gene matches: 3. CDR3 size: 14 residues. Germline loops: CDR1 SQVTM, CDR2 ANQGSEA. These data come from a study of Ad26.COV2.S vaccination and SARS-CoV-2 variants. TCRdb keeps only in-frame clones here, not all; method: immunoSEQ multiplex PCR. The sample has 200,000 to 250,000 clones, around 89% seen once.

This rearrangement joins TRBV29-1 to TRBJ2-3; 9 nucleotides match TRBD2. This receptor was obtained from a person between 18 and 65 years old who received the Ad26.COV2.S COVID-19 vaccine or a placebo. The specimen was peripheral blood, collected in a trial of Ad26.COV2.S vaccine versus placebo. The CDR3 protein is CSVDPSGVTDTQYF. The CDR3, as DNA: TGCAGCGTTGATCCTAGCGGGGTCACAGATACGCAGTATTTT.